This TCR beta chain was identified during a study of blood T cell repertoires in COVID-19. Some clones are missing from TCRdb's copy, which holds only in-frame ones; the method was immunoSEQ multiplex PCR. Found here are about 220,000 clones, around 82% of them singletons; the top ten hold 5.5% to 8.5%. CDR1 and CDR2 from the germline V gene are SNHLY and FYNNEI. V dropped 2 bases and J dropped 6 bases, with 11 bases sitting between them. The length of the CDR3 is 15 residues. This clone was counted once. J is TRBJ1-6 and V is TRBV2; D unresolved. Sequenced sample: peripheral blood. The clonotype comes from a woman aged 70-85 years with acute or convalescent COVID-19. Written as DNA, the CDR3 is TGTGCCAGCAGTGAAACGCAGCGCTCTAATTCACCCCTCCACTTT. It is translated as CASSETQRSNSPLHF.